This entry lists 5 T cell receptor beta chains sequenced from one sample in a study of shared clonotypes between healthy human individuals. Generated by immunoSEQ multiplex PCR, the TCRdb table keeps only in-frame clones and is missing some. In the table there are 500,000 to 700,000 clones, roughly 95% of which are singletons. CD45RO-negative cells were positively selected for CCR7, leaving out terminally differentiated effector memory CD45RA+ cells. The sequencing input was naive CD8+ T cells sorted from blood. These TCRs come from a woman between 25 and 40 years old in good health.

The chain couples TRBV7-9 to TRBJ2-1; 9 bases match TRBD1. This CDR3 spans 15 amino acids. Losses at the gene ends were 5 bases for V and 6 bases for J; bases not matched to a gene: 8. CDR1 is SEHNR and CDR2 is FQNEAQ in the germline V gene (reference sequence). The DNA for the CDR3 is TGTGCCAGCAGCCACCGGGACAGGGACGGCAATGAGCAGTTCTTC. Encoded protein: CASSHRDRDGNEQFF.

Comments on this clone: Distinct nucleotide sequences in the sample also encode this CDR3. The chain recombines TRBV27 with TRBJ2-7, with D maybe TRBD2 (5 bases). Germline V gives CDR1 MNHEY, CDR2 SMNVEV (reference sequence). The CDR3 contains 13 residues. The V end lost 4 bases, the J end lost 1 base, and 8 bases lay between the germline ends. This CDR3 reads CASSYRGSYEQYF. Written as DNA, the CDR3 is TGTGCCAGCAGTTACCGGGGTTCCTACGAGCAGTACTTC.

The chain combines TRBV6-1 with TRBJ1-2; 8 bases agree with TRBD1. V trimming: 6 bases; J trimming: 3 bases; junction bases outside the gene matches: 0. CDR3 length equals 12 residues. Germline CDR1 reads MNHNS; CDR2 reads SASEGT. The CDR3 DNA sequence: TGTGCCAGCAGGACAGGGGACTATGGCTACACCTTC. It specifies CASRTGDYGYTF.

The chain uses TRBV28 and TRBJ2-7; tentatively, D is TRBD1 or TRBD2 (5 bases each). CDR3 length equals 14 residues. CDR1 is MDHEN and CDR2 is SYDVKM in the germline V gene. V was trimmed by 7 bases and J by 0 bases, leaving 13 bases between them. The CDR3 is CASTPGPYSYEQYF. As DNA, the CDR3 is TGTGCCAGCACCCCGGGACCTTACTCCTACGAGCAGTACTTC.

The J gene is TRBJ2-2, the V gene TRBV11-3; D gene uncertain. V gave up 7 bases and J gave up 6 bases, with 15 bases separating them. The CDR3 is made up of 14 amino acids. Germline V gene data show CDR1 as SGHNT and CDR2 as YENEEA. In DNA form, the CDR3 reads TGTGCCAGCATTGCCTATGGAGTGGCCGGGGAGCTGTTTTTT. Its translation is CASIAYGVAGELFF.